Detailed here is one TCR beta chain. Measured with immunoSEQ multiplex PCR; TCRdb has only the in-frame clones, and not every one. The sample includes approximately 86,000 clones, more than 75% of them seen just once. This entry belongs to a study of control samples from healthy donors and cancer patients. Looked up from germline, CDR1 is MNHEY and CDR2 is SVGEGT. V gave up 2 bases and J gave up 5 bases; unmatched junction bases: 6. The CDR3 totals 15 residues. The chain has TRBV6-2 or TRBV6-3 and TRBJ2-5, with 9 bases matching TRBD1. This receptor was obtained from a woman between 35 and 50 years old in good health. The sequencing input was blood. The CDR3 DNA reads TGTGCCAGCAGTTACCTGGGACAGGGAAGGGAGACCCAGTACTTC. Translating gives CASSYLGQGRETQYF.